A selection of T cell receptor beta chains follows, all from one sample in a study of shared clonotypes between healthy human individuals. Method: immunoSEQ multiplex PCR; TCRdb's copy keeps in-frame clones and lacks some. Here the sample spans millions of clones, about 95% being singletons. Sequencing used naive CD8+ T cells sorted from blood. These receptors originate from a man between 18 and 35 years old in good health. CDR3s include the opening cysteine and the closing phenylalanine or tryptophan. Each record gives: D gene, J gene, V gene, CDR3 protein, CDR3 DNA. A D gene is named only where the DNA matches it firmly.

>-|TRBJ1-6|TRBV19
CASWLGTNNSPLHF
TGTGCCAGTTGGCTCGGGACGAATAATTCACCCCTCCACTTT
>-|TRBJ1-1|TRBV6-5
CARDADTNTEAFF
TGTGCCCGAGACGCGGATACTAACACTGAAGCTTTCTTT
>-|TRBJ2-7|TRBV20-1
CSARLDYEQYF
TGCAGTGCTAGACTAGACTACGAGCAGTACTTC
>TRBD1|TRBJ2-7|TRBV7-9
CASSFLDRGSYEQYF
TGTGCCAGCAGCTTCCTGGACAGGGGTTCCTACGAGCAGTACTTC
>TRBD1|TRBJ2-3|TRBV4-1
CASSQPGQAPDTQYF
TGCGCCAGCAGCCAACCGGGACAGGCTCCAGATACGCAGTATTTT
>-|TRBJ2-7|TRBV5-8
CASSVETWGLGEQYF
TGTGCCAGCAGCGTGGAAACGTGGGGGTTAGGCGAGCAGTACTTC
>-|TRBJ2-1|TRBV9
CASNTGALDEQFF
TGTGCCAGCAATACGGGGGCCTTGGATGAGCAGTTCTTC
>TRBD1|TRBJ2-1|TRBV6-1
CASSETSAGGVDEQFF
TGTGCCAGCAGTGAAACCTCGGCAGGGGGAGTCGATGAGCAGTTCTTC
>TRBD2|TRBJ2-1|TRBV9
CASSAGGGTSLNEQFF
TGTGCCAGCAGCGCCGGGGGCGGGACTAGTCTCAATGAGCAGTTCTTC
>-|TRBJ1-5|TRBV6-1
CATDGGWEPQHF
TGTGCCACAGACGGAGGCTGGGAGCCCCAGCATTTT
>TRBD1|TRBJ2-7|TRBV28
CASTPVQGYEQYF
TGTGCCAGCACCCCCGTACAGGGGTACGAGCAGTACTTC
>TRBD1|TRBJ2-1|TRBV4-3
CASSQDLGQGYEQFF
TGCGCCAGCAGCCAAGATCTGGGACAGGGGTATGAGCAGTTCTTC
>-|TRBJ2-2|TRBV5-1
CASRLGGANTGELFF
TGCGCCAGCAGGCTTGGTGGGGCAAACACCGGGGAGCTGTTTTTT
>-|TRBJ2-5|TRBV28
CASSKPAHQETQYF
TGTGCCAGCAGTAAGCCAGCGCATCAAGAGACCCAGTACTTC
>TRBD2|TRBJ2-5|TRBV11-2
CASSLEPGLASETQYF
TGTGCCAGCAGCTTAGAGCCGGGACTAGCATCCGAGACCCAGTACTTC
>-|TRBJ1-2|TRBV7-9
CASSIGTTNYGYTF
TGTGCCAGCAGCATCGGGACAACTAACTATGGCTACACCTTC
>TRBD2|TRBJ2-7|TRBV5-1
CASSLAGPDGGDLYF
TGCGCCAGCAGCTTGGCGGGACCGGACGGGGGGGATTTGTACTTC
>-|TRBJ2-5|TRBV7-9
CASSPWTGETQYF
TGTGCCAGCAGCCCGTGGACTGGAGAGACCCAGTACTTC
>TRBD2|TRBJ2-7|TRBV6-6
CASRPGLGYEQYF
TGTGCCAGCAGGCCGGGACTAGGCTACGAGCAGTACTTC
>-|TRBJ1-1|TRBV7-9
CASSLEYRDTEAFF
TGTGCCAGCAGCTTAGAATACAGGGACACTGAAGCTTTCTTT
>-|TRBJ1-2|TRBV19
CASSSYDWGAHGYTF
TGTGCCAGTTCGAGTTATGACTGGGGGGCGCATGGCTACACCTTC
>-|TRBJ2-7|TRBV4-1
CASSRDGSSYEQYF
TGCGCCAGCAGCCGGGACGGTTCCTCCTACGAGCAGTACTTC
>-|TRBJ2-1|TRBV6-6
CASTRGLLGRGQFF
TGTGCCAGCACCCGGGGACTGCTGGGTCGTGGGCAGTTCTTC
>TRBD2|TRBJ2-2|TRBV11-2
CASSLTLAGGFTGELFF
TGTGCCAGCAGCTTAACTCTAGCGGGGGGTTTCACCGGGGAGCTGTTTTTT